Below, 5 T cell receptor beta chains from the same sample are listed, as sequenced in a study of T cells after yellow fever vaccination. TCRdb re-derived calls from the 5' RACE reads in MiXCR, one entry per CDR3 protein. The sample has 250,000 or so distinct CDR3 sequences; roughly 3.7% are singletons. The source was PBMCs, collected 15 days after the yellow fever booster vaccination. The receptors come from a man younger than 30 who received the YFV17D yellow fever vaccine.

This clonotype was found many times. The chain links TRBV4-3 to TRBJ2-3, with 8 bases matching TRBD2. The V segment lost 0 bases and the J segment 8 bases; nucleotides outside the gene matches: 13. CDR1 is LGHNA, CDR2 YSLEER, per germline. The CDR3 spans 17 residues. CDR3 amino acids: CASSQDSAGGWSATQYF. In DNA form, the CDR3 reads TGCGCCAGCAGCCAAGATTCGGCGGGGGGATGGTCAGCTACGCAGTATTTT.

This clonotype was counted ten times or more. This sequence joins TRBV3-1 and TRBJ2-7; D possibly corresponds to TRBD2 (5 bases). The CDR3 has 14 amino acids. Germline V CDR1 and CDR2: LGHDT, YNNKEL (reference sequence). Trimming shortened V by 0 bases and J by 2 bases, and 8 bases separated the two germline ends. For the CDR3, the DNA is TGTGCCAGCAGCCAAGAGGGAGTGGCCTACGAGCAGTACTTC. It translates to CASSQEGVAYEQYF.

This clonotype was recorded many times. The chain recombines TRBV20-1 with TRBJ2-3, with 9 bases fitting TRBD1. Looked up from germline, CDR1 is DFQATT and CDR2 is SNEGSKA (reference sequence). Trimming removed 6 bases from V and 0 bases from J; junction bases left unmatched: 13. This CDR3 is built from 17 residues. CDR3 DNA: TGCAGTGCGACTCCGGGACAGGGAATTTCTAGCACAGATACGCAGTATTTT. Its translation: CSATPGQGISSTDTQYF.

This clonotype was detected many times. This chain connects TRBV5-1 to TRBJ2-3, with 10 bases that match TRBD2. Germline V gives CDR1 SGHRS, CDR2 YFSETQ. The V and J ends lost 2 bases and 4 bases, in that order; junction bases with no gene match: 4. This CDR3 is built from 15 residues. CDR3 amino acids: CASSFSGGPADTQYF. The CDR3 coding sequence is TGCGCCAGCAGCTTTAGCGGGGGGCCGGCAGATACGCAGTATTTT. Using reference TRBV5-1 and TRBJ2-3 for the parts outside the CDR3, the full variable domain is KAGVTQTPRYLIKTRGQQVTLSCSPISGHRSVSWYQQTPGQGLQFLFEYFSETQRNKGNFPGRFSGRQFSNSRSEMNVSTLELGDSALYLCASSFSGGPADTQYFGPGTRLTVL.

At least ten counts were recorded for this clonotype. The CDR3 loop reads CASSLVGAGSYNEQFF. In nucleotides, the CDR3 is TGTGCCAGCAGCTTAGTGGGGGCGGGCTCCTACAATGAGCAGTTCTTC. The chain carries TRBV7-2 and TRBJ2-1; D might be TRBD1 (6 bases). There are 16 residues in the CDR3. Germline assignment: CDR1 SGHTA and CDR2 FQGNSA. Trimming removed 1 base at V and 0 bases at J, with 10 bases between.